Sequencing of this T cell receptor (beta chain) was carried out in a study of response to subunit inactivated influenza vaccine. Findings of the study overall: Few additional T cells are recruited per seasonal influenza vaccination, authors suggested.

TCRdb ran MiXCR on the RT-PCR reads and lists one entry per CDR3 protein. Of hundreds of thousands of distinct CDR3 sequences detected, 15% to 18% appear once; the ten largest clones hold roughly 11%. The germline V gene encodes CDR1 SQVTM and CDR2 ANQGSEA. This CDR3 is 12 amino acids long. V was clipped by 5 bases and J by 5 bases, with 12 bases between them. Of note for this clonotype: The antigen is not known.

This rearrangement joins TRBV29-1 to TRBJ2-5; D remains ambiguous. The source of this sequence is a man aged 45 to 65 who received an inactivated influenza vaccine. This specimen was PBMCs from blood, taken 11 to 12 days after vaccination. The CDR3 coding sequence is TGCAGCGTTCTCCCCACACTGGAGACCCAGTACTTC. Residues: CSVLPTLETQYF.